A selection of T cell receptor beta chains follows, all from one sample in a study of shared clonotypes between healthy human individuals. The repertoire was sequenced with immunoSEQ multiplex PCR; TCRdb's copy has only in-frame clones and lacks some. The sample contains some 2,000,000 clones, approximately 94% of which appear only once. Sequenced material: naive CD8+ T cells sorted from blood. The source is a man aged 18 to 30 in good health. The CDR3 runs from the conserved cysteine through the conserved F or W. The D gene is left open where the match is weak. Size values are once, few and many counts, or a class for expanded clones, and some rows have none.

CDR3 | DNA | size | J | D | V
CASSPLGGPGNTIYF | TGCGCCAGCAGCCCCTTGGGAGGGCCTGGAAACACCATATATTTT | NA | TRBJ1-3 | NA | TRBV4-1
CASSRLGLRMNTGELFF | TGTGCCAGCAGCAGACTGGGACTTCGGATGAACACCGGGGAGCTGTTTTTT | NA | TRBJ2-2 | NA | TRBV7-8
CSVEETGDYGYTF | TGCAGCGTTGAGGAGACAGGGGACTACGGCTACACCTTC | once | TRBJ1-2 | TRBD1 | TRBV29-1
CASSEYSGNTIYF | TGTGCCAGCAGTGAGTACTCTGGAAACACCATATATTTT | NA | TRBJ1-3 | NA | TRBV6-1
CASSEEVMRDIQYF | TGTGCCAGCAGTGAAGAGGTTATGAGGGACATTCAGTACTTC | NA | TRBJ2-4 | NA | TRBV2
CASSSGGPEDEQYF | TGTGCCAGCAGTTCGGGAGGGCCTGAGGACGAGCAGTACTTC | NA | TRBJ2-7 | TRBD2 | TRBV27
CASSLYSSYEQYF | TGTGCCAGCAGCTTATACAGCTCCTACGAGCAGTACTTC | NA | TRBJ2-7 | NA | TRBV11-2
CSVETVGQGVTDTQYF | TGCAGCGTCGAAACCGTCGGACAAGGGGTCACAGATACGCAGTATTTT | NA | TRBJ2-3 | NA | TRBV29-1
CASSVAGGGGYGYTF | TGTGCCAGCAGCGTAGCGGGGGGAGGCGGCTATGGCTACACCTTC | NA | TRBJ1-2 | NA | TRBV9
CASSLATSGSWNEQFF | TGTGCCAGCAGCTTGGCAACTAGCGGGAGCTGGAATGAGCAGTTCTTC | NA | TRBJ2-1 | TRBD2 | TRBV5-6
CASSSPTGISETQYF | TGTGCCAGCAGCTCTCCAACAGGGATTTCGGAGACCCAGTACTTC | NA | TRBJ2-5 | NA | TRBV7-9
CASSQGASYNEQFF | TGTGCCAGCAGCCAGGGTGCTTCCTACAATGAGCAGTTCTTC | NA | TRBJ2-1 | NA | TRBV2
CSALLAGGSNEQFF | TGCAGCGCTCTTCTAGCGGGAGGGAGCAATGAGCAGTTCTTC | NA | TRBJ2-1 | TRBD2 | TRBV29-1
CASSEPSPGEQYF | TGCGCCAGCAGTGAGCCTAGCCCAGGCGAGCAGTACTTC | NA | TRBJ2-7 | NA | TRBV10-2
CASSGQGISYGYTF | TGTGCCAGCAGCGGACAGGGGATCTCCTATGGCTACACCTTC | few | TRBJ1-2 | TRBD1 | TRBV6-1
CASSDGTGAAYEQYF | TGCGCCAGCAGCGATGGGACAGGGGCTGCCTACGAGCAGTACTTC | NA | TRBJ2-7 | TRBD1 | TRBV5-1
CASSGVDNSPLHF | TGTGCCAGCAGTGGGGTAGATAATTCACCCCTCCACTTT | NA | TRBJ1-6 | NA | TRBV6-5
CASSSGPTLDTQYF | TGTGCCAGCAGCTCCGGCCCCACTTTGGATACGCAGTATTTT | NA | TRBJ2-3 | NA | TRBV13